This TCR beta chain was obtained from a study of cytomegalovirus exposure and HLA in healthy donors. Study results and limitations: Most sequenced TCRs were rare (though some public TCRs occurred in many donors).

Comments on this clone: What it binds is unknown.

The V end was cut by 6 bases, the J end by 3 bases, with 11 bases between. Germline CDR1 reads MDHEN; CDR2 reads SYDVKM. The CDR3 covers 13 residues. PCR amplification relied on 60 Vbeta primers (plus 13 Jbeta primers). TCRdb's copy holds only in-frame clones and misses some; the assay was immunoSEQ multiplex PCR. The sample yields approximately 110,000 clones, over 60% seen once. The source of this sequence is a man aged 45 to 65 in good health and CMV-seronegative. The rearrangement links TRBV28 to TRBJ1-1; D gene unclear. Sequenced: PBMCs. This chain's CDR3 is CASRNHGDTEAFF. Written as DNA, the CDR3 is TGTGCCAGCAGGAACCACGGAGACACTGAAGCTTTCTTT.